The following is a T cell receptor beta chain sequence with its context. Sequence at one end of the junction differs from germline and may be a read error. This entry comes from a study of blood T cells in healthy people across ages. The second PCR ran about 6 to 11 cycles with a sample-barcoded 5' primer and J-beta primers. In TCRdb, the 5' RACE reads were re-called with MiXCR into one record per CDR3 protein. The sample yields about 1.5 million distinct CDR3 sequences, about 43% seen once. The CDR3 loop spans 14 amino acids. Germline assignment: CDR1 SSHAT and CDR2 FNYEAQ (reference sequence). The receptor was isolated from a woman aged 18 to 35 in good health. The chain uses TRBV7-7 and TRBJ2-3; TRBD2 might be the D (5 bases). Sequencing used blood. The CDR3 nucleotides read TGTGCTAGCAGCTCCGGGGTCCAGCCAGATACGCAGTATTTT. Residues: CASSSGVQPDTQYF. The whole variable domain, remainder taken from reference TRBV7-7 and TRBJ2-3, is GAGVSQSPRYKVTKRGQDVTLRCDPISSHATLYWYQQALGQGPEFLTYFNYEAQPDKSGLPSDRFSAERPEGSISTLTIQRTEQRDSAMYRCASSSGVQPDTQYFGPGTRLTVL.